The next 22 T cell receptor beta chains were all read from a single sample in a study of immune cell composition in non-small cell lung cancer. Normal lung was sampled as far from the tumour as possible, at least 3 cm. Libraries were prepared by immunoSEQ multiplex PCR; TCRdb keeps only in-frame clonotypes and omits some of them. The table has more than 4,000 clones, about two thirds seen once. The specimen was non-adjacent lung tissue. Receptors were obtained from a human donor with non-small cell lung cancer.

The gene calls are TRBV2 and TRBJ2-1; a weak D match, TRBD1 (6 bases). Germline V lookup: CDR1 SNHLY, CDR2 FYNNEI. This CDR3 has 13 residues. Trimming shortened V by 4 bases and J by 4 bases, and 8 bases separated the two germline ends. The CDR3 DNA follows: TGTGCCAGCAGTGGGGGGCCTTACAATGAGCAGTTCTTC. This encodes CASSGGPYNEQFF.

A single count supports this clone. This chain connects TRBV11-2 to TRBJ2-1; 8 nucleotides match TRBD2. The CDR3 has 14 amino acids. Germline V gene lookup returns CDR1 SGHAT and CDR2 FQNNGV. J lost 10 bases, V lost 1 base, and 6 bases had no gene match. The CDR3, as DNA: TGTGCCAGCAGCTTAGCGGCGGGGGGACTAGAGCAGTTCTTC. It translates to CASSLAAGGLEQFF.

This chain connects TRBV6-1 to TRBJ1-1, with a tentative D call TRBD1 (6 bases). CDR1 and CDR2 from the germline V gene are MNHNS and SASEGT. CDR3 length: 14 residues. V was cut by 7 bases and J by 2 bases, with 14 bases left in between. The CDR3 loop reads CASTSRQANTEAFF. CDR3 bases: TGTGCCAGCACTTCCCGACAGGCTAACACTGAAGCTTTCTTT.

This clone was observed a single time. The chain carries TRBV28 and TRBJ1-1; weak D call: TRBD1 (6 bases). V dropped 3 bases and J dropped 11 bases, with 16 bases sitting between them. There are 13 residues in the CDR3. The germline CDR1 and CDR2 sequences are MDHEN and SYDVKM. CDR3 bases: TGTGCCAGCAGTTTCCACAGGGCGGGGGAGGCTTTCTTT. It yields the protein CASSFHRAGEAFF.

The rearrangement uses TRBV6-5 and TRBJ2-1; a possible D gene is TRBD1 (6 bases). Germline-derived CDR1 and CDR2 are MNHEY and SVGAGI. The CDR3 runs to 11 residues. Deletions cut 10 bases from V and 5 bases from J, with 9 bases between. The CDR3 nucleotides are TGTGCCACCCGACAGGACAATGAGCAGTTCTTC. Its protein product is CATRQDNEQFF.

This chain links TRBV11-2 with TRBJ2-7; D is possibly TRBD1 (5 bases). There are 15 residues in the CDR3. Between the trimmed V and J ends, which lost 1 base and 0 bases, there was a span of 10 bases. Germline CDR1 reads SGHAT; CDR2 reads FQNNGV. The CDR3 loop is CASSLGVRASYEQYF. The CDR3 DNA is TGTGCCAGCAGCTTAGGTGTCAGGGCCTCCTACGAGCAGTACTTC.

The chain uses TRBV25-1 and TRBJ1-1; the D gene is possibly TRBD1 (5 bases). Between the trimmed V and J ends, which lost 0 bases and 7 bases, there was a span of 12 bases. Germline V gene lookup returns CDR1 MGHDK and CDR2 SYGVNS. CDR3 size: 14 residues. Written as DNA, the CDR3 is TGTGCCAGCAGTGAATATGGGGGGAGGGGTGAAGCTTTCTTT. Residues: CASSEYGGRGEAFF. The whole variable domain, remainder taken from reference TRBV25-1 and TRBJ1-1, is EADIYQTPRYLVIGTGKKITLECSQTMGHDKMYWYQQDPGMELHLIHYSYGVNSTEKGDLSSESTVSRIRTEHFPLTLESARPSHTSQYLCASSEYGGRGEAFFGQGTRLTVV.

DNA of the CDR3: TGTGCCAGCAGCTTGGTTCTGTGGGGCGATAGTAACTATGGCTACACCTTC. Translating it yields CASSLVLWGDSNYGYTF. The genes are TRBV5-4 and TRBJ1-2; D might be TRBD1 (5 bases). V lost 0 bases and J lost 1, with 16 bases in between. Germline-derived CDR1 and CDR2 are SGHNT and YYREEE (reference sequence). The CDR3 sequence is 17 residues long.

The CDR3 is CASSPASGGGETQYF. The CDR3 DNA sequence: TGTGCCAGTAGTCCGGCTAGCGGGGGAGGTGAGACCCAGTACTTC. This chain connects TRBV19 to TRBJ2-5; 10 nucleotides line up with TRBD2. CDR3 size: 15 residues. Germline V gene sequence: CDR1 LNHDA, CDR2 SQIVND (reference sequence). Unmatched junction bases numbered 8, after V lost 5 bases and J lost 5 bases. The full variable domain, rest sourced from reference TRBV19 and TRBJ2-5, is DGGITQSPKYLFRKEGQNVTLSCEQNLNHDAMYWYRQDPGQGLRLIYYSQIVNDFQKGDIAEGYSVSREKKESFPLTVTSAQKNPTAFYLCASSPASGGGETQYFGPGTRLLVL.

The V gene is TRBV7-8, the J gene TRBJ1-5; 12 bases match TRBD1. This CDR3 is 15 amino acids long. V shed 5 bases, J shed 7 bases, and the junction held 6 bases outside the gene matches. Germline values: CDR1 SGHVS, CDR2 FQNEAQ. The CDR3 DNA reads as TGTGCCAGCAGCCTCGGGACAGGGGGCGACCAGCCCCAGCATTTT. As protein: CASSLGTGGDQPQHF.

This clone was observed a few times. V is TRBV10-2 and J is TRBJ1-1, with TRBD1 matching over 9 bases. CDR1 and CDR2 (germline): WSHSY, SAAADI. Germline trimming cut 7 bases from V and 1 base from J; bases unmatched to any gene: 4. CDR3 length: 14 residues. Written as DNA, the CDR3 is TGCGCCAGCACCTTGACAGGGGGGAACACTGAAGCTTTCTTT. Translating gives CASTLTGGNTEAFF.

This chain joins TRBV2 and TRBJ2-4, with D possibly being TRBD2 (5 bases). The CDR3 runs 13 residues. The ends were cut back, 6 bases at V and 8 bases at J, with 14 bases in the middle. The germline gives CDR1 SNHLY, CDR2 FYNNEI. This CDR3 reads CASRRLTTDIQYF. DNA for the CDR3: TGTGCCAGCAGAAGACTAACAACGGACATTCAGTACTTC.

This clone showed up just once. The chain links TRBV6-1 to TRBJ2-7; TRBD1 aligns across 7 bases. There are 14 residues in the CDR3. CDR1 and CDR2 from the germline V gene are MNHNS and SASEGT. V lost 1 base and J lost 3; bases outside the gene matches: 3. CDR3 sequence reads: CASSEGAGGYEQYF. For the CDR3, the DNA is TGTGCCAGCAGTGAAGGGGCAGGGGGCTACGAGCAGTACTTC.

The chain employs TRBV5-1 and TRBJ2-7; possible D gene TRBD2, 6 bases. The germline CDR1 and CDR2 sequences are SGHRS and YFSETQ. This CDR3 comprises 14 residues. Trimming cost V 4 bases and J 0 bases, with 11 bases left between them. The CDR3 here is CASSPMGLSYEQYF. The CDR3, as DNA: TGCGCCAGCAGCCCGATGGGACTCTCCTACGAGCAGTACTTC. Full variable domain (remainder filled in from reference TRBV5-1 and TRBJ2-7): KAGVTQTPRYLIKTRGQQVTLSCSPISGHRSVSWYQQTPGQGLQFLFEYFSETQRNKGNFPGRFSGRQFSNSRSEMNVSTLELGDSALYLCASSPMGLSYEQYFGPGTRLTVT.

The table lists this clone with a few counts. The CDR3 coding sequence is TGTGCCAGCAGCTTACAGGGCGGGGAGCTGTTTTTT. It translates to CASSLQGGELFF. This chain joins TRBV11-2 and TRBJ2-2, with D perhaps TRBD1 (5 bases). CDR3 length: 12 amino acids. With 2 bases removed from V and 7 bases from J, the gap between germline ends came to 5 bases. Germline V CDR1 and CDR2: SGHAT, FQNNGV.

This clone has a single count. The chain links TRBV19 to TRBJ1-1; 9 nucleotides line up with TRBD1. The CDR3 runs to 15 residues. Germline-derived CDR1 and CDR2 are LNHDA and SQIVND (reference sequence). V dropped 7 bases and J dropped 4; count of bases not matched to a gene: 10. CDR3 DNA sequence: TGTGCCAGTATGGCGGGGACAGGGCGGGGCACTGAAGCTTTCTTT. Translation gives CASMAGTGRGTEAFF.

This chain uses TRBV27 with TRBJ2-3, with a weak D call TRBD2 (5 bases). The germline gives CDR1 MNHEY, CDR2 SMNVEV (reference sequence). The CDR3 extends over 14 amino acids. V was trimmed by 3 bases and J by 5 bases, leaving 12 bases between them. CDR3 in DNA: TGTGCCAGCAGTTTCTCCCCCGGGGAAGATACGCAGTATTTT. Protein product: CASSFSPGEDTQYF.

The chain carries TRBV6-5 and TRBJ2-1, with 12 bases fitting TRBD2. The trim removed 5 bases at V and 9 bases at J, leaving 2 bases unmatched. This CDR3 contains 13 residues. Germline values: CDR1 MNHEY, CDR2 SVGAGI. CDR3 nucleotides: TGTGCCAGCAGTGGACTAGCGGGGTCTGAGCAGTTCTTC. Its translation: CASSGLAGSEQFF.

This chain uses TRBV7-8 with TRBJ2-1; D remains unclear. Trimming removed 5 bases at V and 14 bases at J, with 22 bases between. CDR3 length: 14 residues. CDR1 and CDR2 from the germline V gene are SGHVS and FQNEAQ. Here the CDR3 reads CASSPRGLRGREFF. CDR3 nucleotides: TGTGCCAGCAGCCCGCGTGGGTTGCGCGGTAGAGAGTTCTTC.

The V gene is TRBV28, the J gene TRBJ2-2, with 7 bases fitting TRBD2. V lost 10 bases to trimming and J lost 4 bases; unmatched junction nucleotides: 6. This CDR3 region has 13 residues. Germline values: CDR1 MDHEN, CDR2 SYDVKM. DNA for the CDR3: TGTGCCACCCGATGGGGGGGCACCGGGGAGCTGTTTTTT. It translates to CATRWGGTGELFF.

The CDR3 DNA is TGCAGCGTTGGAGATGGGCCAGAGACCCAGTACTTC. Amino acid sequence: CSVGDGPETQYF. V is TRBV29-1 and J is TRBJ2-5; D uncertain. This CDR3 comprises 12 residues. Trimming removed 4 bases from V and 4 bases from J, with 10 bases in between. Germline CDR1 and CDR2: SQVTM and ANQGSEA.

The chain carries TRBV6-5 and TRBJ2-7, with 7 nucleotides matching TRBD2. The V segment lost 4 bases and the J segment 3 bases; nucleotides outside the gene matches: 6. The CDR3 spans 14 residues. CDR1 MNHEY and CDR2 SVGAGI come from the germline V gene. CDR3 nucleotides: TGTGCCAGCAGTTCCTCCGCGGGAGTCTACGAGCAGTACTTC. Translation gives CASSSSAGVYEQYF.